These 12 T cell receptor beta chains were sequenced from one sample in a study of cytotoxic CD8 clonotypes in ibrutinib-treated CLL. Libraries were prepared by immunoSEQ multiplex PCR; TCRdb keeps only in-frame clonotypes and omits some of them. The top ten clones hold 5.5% to 7% of a sample with around 200,000 clones, just over 70% of them seen once. Sequencing used PBMCs, obtained after 12 months of ibrutinib treatment. Source of these receptors: a human donor with chronic lymphocytic leukemia.

The rearrangement uses TRBV7-2 and TRBJ1-5; possible D gene TRBD1, 5 bases. The CDR3 is 13 residues long. Trimming took 5 bases from V and 5 from J, leaving 10 bases between them. Germline V CDR1 and CDR2: SGHTA, FQGNSA. CDR3 sequence reads: CASSPGMHQPQHF. The CDR3, as DNA: TGTGCCAGCAGCCCAGGGATGCATCAGCCCCAGCATTTT.

There are a few counts of this clone. CDR3 DNA sequence: TGTGCCTGGAGTGTACTGAAAGGGAAGGTAGTGCAGTACTTC. Translation gives CAWSVLKGKVVQYF. The chain combines TRBV30 with TRBJ2-7; D gene unclear. The CDR3 runs to 14 residues. Trimming removed 0 bases at V and 9 bases at J, with 18 bases between. Per the germline V gene, CDR1 is GTSNPN and CDR2 is SVGIG (reference sequence). The full variable domain, its missing parts supplied by reference TRBV30 and TRBJ2-7, is SQTIHQWPATLVQPVGSPLSLECTVEGTSNPNLYWYRQAAGRGLQLLFYSVGIGQISSEVPQNLSASRPQDRQFILSSKKLLLSDSGFYLCAWSVLKGKVVQYFGPGTRLTVT.

V is TRBV28 and J is TRBJ2-2; D unclear. The CDR3 is 12 amino acids. Germline V lookup: CDR1 MDHEN, CDR2 SYDVKM. Between the trimmed V and J ends, which lost 6 bases and 2 bases, there was a span of 4 bases. Written as DNA, the CDR3 is TGTGCCAGCAGACTAAACACCGGGGAGCTGTTTTTT. Protein product: CASRLNTGELFF. The whole variable domain, remainder taken from reference TRBV28 and TRBJ2-2, is DVKVTQSSRYLVKRTGEKVFLECVQDMDHENMFWYRQDPGLGLRLIYFSYDVKMKEKGDIPEGYSVSREKKERFSLILESASTNQTSMYLCASRLNTGELFFGEGSRLTVL.

The genes are TRBV6-5 and TRBJ2-7; 10 bases agree with TRBD1. The CDR3 runs 15 residues. The junction had 8 bases not matched to a gene; V was cut back by 5 bases and J by 4 bases. Germline CDR1 reads MNHEY; CDR2 reads SVGAGI. In DNA form, the CDR3 reads TGTGCCAGCAGTCCCTTCGGACAGGGGGTGTACGAGCAGTACTTC. Protein: CASSPFGQGVYEQYF.

This clone has a single count. J is TRBJ2-5 and V is TRBV6-1; no definite D call. V lost 5 bases and J 5 bases, leaving 3 bases between the germline ends. Germline CDR1 reads MNHNS; CDR2 reads SASEGT. The CDR3 runs to 10 residues. CDR3 bases: TGTGCCAGCAGTTGGGAGACCCAGTACTTC. Protein product: CASSWETQYF.

The chain has TRBV5-1 and TRBJ1-1; possible D gene TRBD1, 5 bases. V shed 0 bases and J shed 3 bases, with 15 bases lying between them. In germline, CDR1 is SGHRS, CDR2 YFSETQ. This CDR3 contains 16 residues. The CDR3 DNA reads TGCGCCAGCAGCTTGGGATGGGGACGGCAGCACACTGAAGCTTTCTTT. Amino acid sequence: CASSLGWGRQHTEAFF. Using reference TRBV5-1 and TRBJ1-1 for the parts outside the CDR3, the full variable domain is KAGVTQTPRYLIKTRGQQVTLSCSPISGHRSVSWYQQTPGQGLQFLFEYFSETQRNKGNFPGRFSGRQFSNSRSEMNVSTLELGDSALYLCASSLGWGRQHTEAFFGQGTRLTVV.

The chain couples TRBV4-1 to TRBJ1-5; D is perhaps TRBD1 (5 bases). Trimming stripped 1 base from V and 6 bases from J, with 19 bases between. Germline V gene data show CDR1 as MGHRA and CDR2 as YSYEKL. This CDR3 region has 17 residues. The CDR3 DNA reads TGCGCCAGCAGCCAAGCCTCGGGACTCTCACGAGGTCAGCCCCAGCATTTT. It codes for CASSQASGLSRGQPQHF.

The chain is built from TRBV30 and TRBJ1-5; 7 bases are a match to TRBD1. The V segment lost 3 bases and the J segment 0 bases; nucleotides outside the gene matches: 5. The CDR3 length is 15 residues. In germline, CDR1 is GTSNPN, CDR2 SVGIG (reference sequence). CDR3 nucleotide sequence: TGTGCCTGGAGGGGACAGCTTTATAGCAATCAGCCCCAGCATTTT. Its protein is CAWRGQLYSNQPQHF.

This clone was counted once. CDR3 in amino acids: CASSPRTGTGNTIYF. The CDR3 DNA reads TGTGCCAGCAGCCCCCGGACAGGGACTGGAAACACCATATATTTT. The V and J genes are TRBV7-3 and TRBJ1-3; 8 bases line up with TRBD1. Germline V gene sequence: CDR1 SGHTA, CDR2 FQGTGA. This CDR3 region has 15 residues. V was clipped by 5 bases and J by 2 bases; unmatched bases: 5.

The CDR3: CATSRSANVAEKLFF. CDR3 bases: TGTGCCACCAGCCGGAGTGCGAATGTGGCGGAAAAACTGTTTTTT. This rearrangement joins TRBV15 to TRBJ1-4; no reliable D call. Germline V lookup: CDR1 LNHNV, CDR2 YYDKDF (reference sequence). V lost 5 bases, J lost 8 bases, and 18 bases lay in between. The CDR3 spans 15 residues.

V gene TRBV7-2 combines with J gene TRBJ2-7; D not certain. Trimming left V 6 bases short and J 5 bases short, with 5 bases between. This CDR3 is 10 amino acids long. Germline V CDR1 and CDR2: SGHTA, FQGNSA. CDR3: CASRTHEQYF. CDR3 in DNA: TGTGCCAGCAGGACCCACGAGCAGTACTTC.

The gene calls are TRBV27 and TRBJ1-5; unclear D gene. Germline V gene sequence: CDR1 MNHEY, CDR2 SMNVEV (reference sequence). CDR3 length: 14 amino acids. V was trimmed by 2 bases and J by 2 bases, leaving 7 bases between them. The CDR3 DNA reads as TGTGCCAGCAGTTTAAGAACAGGCAATCAGCCCCAGCATTTT. It encodes CASSLRTGNQPQHF.